Listed here are 16 T cell receptor beta chains from one sample, sequenced in a study of T cells after yellow fever vaccination. TCRdb reanalysed the 5' RACE reads using MiXCR and keeps one entry per CDR3 protein. The sample includes 620,000 or so distinct CDR3 sequences, around 17% of them seen just once. Source: PBMCs, taken less than 6 days after the first yellow fever vaccination. Source of these receptors: a man between 18 and 35 years old who received the YFV17D yellow fever vaccine.

The CDR3 protein is CASSYSTSRAGELFF. The CDR3 DNA follows: TGTGCCAGCAGTTACTCGACTAGCAGGGCCGGGGAGCTGTTTTTT. J is TRBJ2-2 and V is TRBV6-5; 7 bases are a match to TRBD2. Germline CDR1 reads MNHEY; CDR2 reads SVGAGI. The CDR3 length is 15 residues. Unmatched junction bases numbered 4, after V lost 0 bases and J lost 6 bases.

This clonotype was seen only a few times. The J gene is TRBJ2-6, the V gene TRBV5-1, with TRBD1 matching 11 bases. Per germline, CDR1 SGHRS and CDR2 YFSETQ. The ends lost 4 bases at V and 4 bases at J; junction bases unmatched: 4. The CDR3 loop spans 16 amino acids. Written as DNA, the CDR3 is TGCGCCAGCAGCATGGGACAGGGGGACGGGGCCAACGTCCTGACTTTC. This translates into CASSMGQGDGANVLTF. The whole variable domain, remainder taken from reference TRBV5-1 and TRBJ2-6, is KAGVTQTPRYLIKTRGQQVTLSCSPISGHRSVSWYQQTPGQGLQFLFEYFSETQRNKGNFPGRFSGRQFSNSRSEMNVSTLELGDSALYLCASSMGQGDGANVLTFGAGSRLTVL.

This chain uses TRBV28 with TRBJ1-5; weak D call: TRBD1 (5 bases). Germline lookup yields CDR1 MDHEN and CDR2 SYDVKM. Trimming left V 0 bases short and J 7 bases short, with 10 bases between. The CDR3 spans 14 residues. The CDR3 DNA follows: TGTGCCAGCAGTTTATGGCAGGGTAGCCAGCCCCAGCATTTT. Encoded protein: CASSLWQGSQPQHF.

This clonotype was observed at least ten times. This chain connects TRBV12-3 or TRBV12-4 to TRBJ2-3; 8 bases map to TRBD1. Unmatched junction bases numbered 10, after V lost 4 bases and J lost 1 base. The CDR3 covers 17 residues. Here the CDR3 DNA reads TGTGCCAGCAGTTCCACAGGGGGTATTAAGGGCACAGATACGCAGTATTTT. This encodes CASSSTGGIKGTDTQYF.

DNA of the CDR3: TGTGCCGGAGGGGGCTCCTATAATTCACCCCTCCACTTT. Translating gives CAGGGSYNSPLHF. The chain combines TRBV6-5 with TRBJ1-6; D perhaps matches TRBD1 (6 bases). This CDR3 has 13 residues. Germline V gene sequence: CDR1 MNHEY, CDR2 SVGAGI. V was pared by 11 bases and J by 0 bases, with 8 bases between.

There are a few counts of this clonotype. The rearrangement joins TRBV11-2 to TRBJ1-1; the D is unclear. CDR1 is SGHAT and CDR2 is FQNNGV in the germline V gene. Trimming cost V 4 bases and J 3 bases, with 24 bases left between them. The CDR3 contains 18 residues. CDR3 residues: CASSSEVGASPRDTEAFF. CDR3 nucleotides: TGTGCCAGCAGCTCGGAGGTGGGTGCCTCCCCCCGGGACACTGAAGCTTTCTTT.

The chain links TRBV29-1 to TRBJ2-2; D is ambiguous. Germline V lookup: CDR1 SQVTM, CDR2 ANQGSEA. The ends were cut back, 5 bases at V and 7 bases at J, with 5 bases in the middle. The CDR3 has 10 residues. Here the CDR3 reads CSVNGGELFF. CDR3 nucleotides: TGCAGCGTTAACGGCGGGGAGCTGTTTTTT.

V usage is TRBV29-1 and J usage is TRBJ1-1, with a weak D call TRBD1 (6 bases). Germline lookup yields CDR1 SQVTM and CDR2 ANQGSEA. V was trimmed by 6 bases and J by 2 bases, leaving 13 bases between them. The CDR3 spans 13 residues. CDR3 sequence (DNA): TGCAGCGTATGCAGGGGTTATAACACTGAAGCTTTCTTT. As protein: CSVCRGYNTEAFF.

The chain couples TRBV5-1 to TRBJ2-3, with 8 bases that match TRBD2. The CDR3 contains 14 residues. The V gene end was trimmed by 4 bases and the J gene end by 5 bases; junction bases not matched to a gene: 6. CDR1 and CDR2 from the germline V gene are SGHRS and YFSETQ. CDR3 sequence: CASSPGTSQDTQYF. The CDR3 DNA is TGCGCCAGCAGCCCCGGGACTAGTCAAGATACGCAGTATTTT.

There are a few counts of this clonotype. The V and J genes are TRBV10-3 and TRBJ1-1; D is possibly TRBD1 (6 bases). The CDR3 covers 14 residues. Germline V gene data show CDR1 as ENHRY and CDR2 as SYGVKD. V was shortened by 8 bases and J by 1 base, with 14 bases between the two germline ends. DNA for the CDR3: TGTGCCATCTGGGATCGGACAGCGAACACTGAAGCTTTCTTT. It encodes CAIWDRTANTEAFF.

This clonotype was detected only a few times. The genes are TRBV20-1 and TRBJ2-7, with a possible D match to TRBD2 (5 bases). The CDR3 is 13 amino acids. Germline V gene data show CDR1 as DFQATT and CDR2 as SNEGSKA (reference sequence). Trimming cost V 6 bases and J 2 bases, with 14 bases left between them. CDR3 loop: CSASRLTTYEQYF. CDR3 coding DNA: TGCAGTGCGAGTCGACTAACCACCTACGAGCAGTACTTC.

In its sample, this clonotype was seen a few times. This rearrangement joins TRBV7-8 to TRBJ2-2, with D unclear. The CDR3 loop spans 11 amino acids. V was shortened by 3 bases and J by 13 bases, with 9 bases between the two germline ends. Germline V CDR1 and CDR2: SGHVS, FQNEAQ. The CDR3 DNA reads TGTGCCAGCAGCTTGAAAGATGGGCTGTTTTTT. It specifies CASSLKDGLFF.

The chain is built from TRBV19 and TRBJ1-2; possibly TRBD1 for D (5 bases). The CDR3 extends over 12 amino acids. The germline V gene has CDR1 LNHDA and CDR2 SQIVND (reference sequence). The V gene lost 3 bases and the J gene lost 7 bases, with 9 bases spanning the gap. This chain's CDR3 is CASSMGRFGYTF. CDR3 sequence (DNA): TGTGCCAGTAGTATGGGACGCTTTGGCTACACCTTC. Full variable domain (outside the CDR3, taken from reference TRBV19 and TRBJ1-2): DGGITQSPKYLFRKEGQNVTLSCEQNLNHDAMYWYRQDPGQGLRLIYYSQIVNDFQKGDIAEGYSVSREKKESFPLTVTSAQKNPTAFYLCASSMGRFGYTFGSGTRLTVV.

This clonotype has only a few counts. The gene calls are TRBV7-9 and TRBJ2-1; either TRBD1 or TRBD2 may supply D (5 bases each). The CDR3 has 17 amino acids. CDR1 is SEHNR, CDR2 FQNEAQ, per germline (reference sequence). V lost 5 bases and J 6 bases, leaving 23 bases between the germline ends. The CDR3 DNA is TGTGCCAGCAGCACAACGGGACGGGCACCCTTTTTCAATGAGCAGTTCTTC. As protein: CASSTTGRAPFFNEQFF. Variable domain in full (rest from reference TRBV7-9 and TRBJ2-1): DTGVSQNPRHKITKRGQNVTFRCDPISEHNRLYWYRQTLGQGPEFLTYFQNEAQLEKSRLLSDRFSAERPKGSFSTLEIQRTEQGDSAMYLCASSTTGRAPFFNEQFFGPGTRLTVL.

The sample holds a few counts of this clonotype. Written as DNA, the CDR3 is TGTGCCAGCAGTTTCTCGAGGGGCGCGAGGGAGACCCAGTACTTC. Translation: CASSFSRGARETQYF. This rearrangement joins TRBV12-3 or TRBV12-4 to TRBJ2-5; D is tentatively TRBD1 or TRBD2 (5 bases each). Trimming took off 3 bases at V and 5 bases at J, with 16 bases between the two ends. This CDR3 is 15 amino acids long.

This clonotype was detected only a few times. The CDR3 is CASSQQENEQFF. The CDR3 DNA sequence: TGTGCCAGCAGTCAACAGGAGAATGAGCAGTTCTTC. J is TRBJ2-1 and V is TRBV28, with D tentatively TRBD1 (5 bases). CDR1 and CDR2 from the germline V gene are MDHEN and SYDVKM. The CDR3 length is 12 residues. Trimming left V 5 bases short and J 7 bases short, with 9 bases between.